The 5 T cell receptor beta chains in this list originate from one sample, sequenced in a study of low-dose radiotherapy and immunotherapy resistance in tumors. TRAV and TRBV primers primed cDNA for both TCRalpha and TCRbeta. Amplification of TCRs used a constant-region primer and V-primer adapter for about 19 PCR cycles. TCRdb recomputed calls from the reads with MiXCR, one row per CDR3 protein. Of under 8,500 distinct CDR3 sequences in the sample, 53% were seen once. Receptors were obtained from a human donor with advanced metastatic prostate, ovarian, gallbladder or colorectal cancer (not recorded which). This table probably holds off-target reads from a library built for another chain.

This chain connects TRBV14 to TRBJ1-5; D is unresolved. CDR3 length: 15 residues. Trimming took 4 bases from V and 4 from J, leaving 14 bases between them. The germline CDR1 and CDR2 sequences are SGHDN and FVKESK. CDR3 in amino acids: CASSPPFGRNQPQHF. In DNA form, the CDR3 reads TGTGCCAGCAGCCCCCCTTTTGGACGAAATCAGCCCCAGCATTTT.

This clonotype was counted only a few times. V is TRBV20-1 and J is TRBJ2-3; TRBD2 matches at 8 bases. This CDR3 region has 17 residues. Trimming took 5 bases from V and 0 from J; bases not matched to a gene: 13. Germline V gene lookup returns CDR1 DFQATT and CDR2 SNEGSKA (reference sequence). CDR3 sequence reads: CSAWRLAGVSSTDTQYF. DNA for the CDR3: TGCAGTGCTTGGCGGCTAGCGGGCGTATCTAGCACAGATACGCAGTATTTT.

As DNA, the CDR3 is TGTGCCAGCAGCTTAGGGGGCTCCTCCTACAATGAGCAGTTCTTC. Amino acid sequence: CASSLGGSSYNEQFF. The chain employs TRBV5-4 and TRBJ2-1; 7 bases are a match to TRBD1. Trimming took 2 bases from V and 0 from J; bases not matched to a gene: 2. In germline, CDR1 is SGHNT, CDR2 YYREEE (reference sequence). CDR3 size: 15 residues.

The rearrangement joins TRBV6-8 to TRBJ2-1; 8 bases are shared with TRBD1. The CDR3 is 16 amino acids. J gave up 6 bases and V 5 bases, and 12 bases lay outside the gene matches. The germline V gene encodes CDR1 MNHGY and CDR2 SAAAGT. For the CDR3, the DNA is TGTGCCAGCAGTGAATGGGGACAGGTCCAATCCAATGAGCAGTTCTTC. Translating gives CASSEWGQVQSNEQFF.

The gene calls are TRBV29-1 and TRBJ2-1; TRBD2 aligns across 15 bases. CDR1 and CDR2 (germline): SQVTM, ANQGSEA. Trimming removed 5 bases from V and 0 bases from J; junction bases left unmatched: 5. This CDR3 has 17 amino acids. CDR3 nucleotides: TGCAGCGTTCAAGGACTAGCGGGAGGGAGCTCCTACAATGAGCAGTTCTTC. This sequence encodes CSVQGLAGGSSYNEQFF.